The rows below give T cell receptor beta chains drawn from one sample of a study of PD-1 blockade in classical Hodgkin lymphoma. Only in-frame clones appear in the TCRdb table, and some are missing; sequencing was by immunoSEQ multiplex PCR. Of 25,000 to 35,000 clones detected, about 76% appear once; the ten largest clones hold 3% to 4%. The starting material was peripheral blood mononuclear cells (PBMCs), obtained before the second cycle of nivolumab. The receptors were sampled from a human donor with classical Hodgkin lymphoma. Both conserved end residues are part of each CDR3. D genes are given only for firm matches. Size is omitted from some rows. Given values are once, few, many or a class for expanded clones.

TRBJ2-1 TRBV7-9 NA TRBD2 TGTGCCAGCAAAGCTAGCGGGGGGTACAATGAGCAGTTCTTC CASKASGGYNEQFF
TRBJ2-7 TRBV6-1 NA TRBD1 TGTGCCAGTTCCGTTCCGGACAGGGGGCACTACGAGCAGTACTTC CASSVPDRGHYEQYF
TRBJ1-1 TRBV6-1 NA TRBD1 TGTGCCAGCACCCGGACAGGGGTGGGCACTGAAGCTTTCTTT CASTRTGVGTEAFF
TRBJ1-1 TRBV6-6 NA NA TGTGCCAGCACCGTCTCCCCCTCTAACACTGAAGCTTTCTTT CASTVSPSNTEAFF
TRBJ2-1 TRBV7-7 NA NA TGTGCTAGCAGCTTAGTGGTTAGAGGGGATGAGCAGTTCTTC CASSLVVRGDEQFF
TRBJ2-1 TRBV19 NA NA TGTGCCACCCGAGACTTTTCCTCCTACAATGAGCAGTTCTTC CATRDFSSYNEQFF
TRBJ2-2 TRBV9 NA NA TGTGCCAGCAGCCCAGCGTACAGGGCCACGAACACCGGGGAGCTGTTTTTT CASSPAYRATNTGELFF
TRBJ2-1 TRBV5-1 NA TRBD2 TGCGCCAGCAGCTTGATGCTGAGCGGGGGGGCCGATAATGAGCAGTTCTTC CASSLMLSGGADNEQFF
TRBJ1-2 TRBV6-5 few NA TGTGCCAGCAGTTACTTCAACTATGGCTACACCTTC CASSYFNYGYTF
TRBJ1-2 TRBV27 NA NA TGTGCCAGTAATAAGCCCCCACAAGCTAACTATGGCTACACCTTC CASNKPPQANYGYTF
TRBJ2-3 TRBV19 NA TRBD2 TGTGCCAGTAGTATATCTAGCGGGGGGGCCATGGATACGCAGTATTTT CASSISSGGAMDTQYF
TRBJ1-2 TRBV7-2 NA NA TGTGCCAGCAGCTTAGGTGGGGAGGGCTATGGCTACACCTTC CASSLGGEGYGYTF
TRBJ2-7 TRBV6-5 NA TRBD2 TGTGCCAGCAGCGAACTAGCGACCCTCGGCGAGCAGTACTTC CASSELATLGEQYF
TRBJ2-1 TRBV4-1 NA NA TGCGCCAGCAGCCTAATTGAGACAACCAGCTCCTACAATGAGCAGTTCTTC CASSLIETTSSYNEQFF
TRBJ2-7 TRBV7-2 once NA TGTGCCAGCAGCTTAGGAGAGGTCGCCTACGAGCAGTACTTC CASSLGEVAYEQYF
TRBJ1-1 TRBV4-1 NA NA TGCGCCAGCAGCCCCCCAGGGAATCGTGCTGAAGCTTTCTTT CASSPPGNRAEAFF
TRBJ1-6 TRBV6-6 NA NA TGTGCCTCCCAAGGGGAGGGTTATAATTCACCCCTCCACTTT CASQGEGYNSPLHF
TRBJ1-2 TRBV5-4 NA NA TGTGCCAGCAGCCCTTCGGCAGCTCCCTATGGCTACACCTTC CASSPSAAPYGYTF
TRBJ2-1 TRBV4-1 NA TRBD1 TGCGCCAGCAGCCAAGAACAGGGGGCATGGGAGCAGTTCTTC CASSQEQGAWEQFF
TRBJ1-2 TRBV29-1 NA NA TGCAGCGTTGTGGGGGCCGCGTCAGGGTTTAACTATGGCTACACCTTC CSVVGAASGFNYGYTF
TRBJ1-1 TRBV4-3 NA NA TGCGCCAGCAGCCAAGATCGTGTACCAGGTGGCTCGGGAAACACTGAAGCTTTCTTT CASSQDRVPGGSGNTEAFF
TRBJ2-3 TRBV5-1 NA TRBD1 TGCGCCAGCACCCGGACAGGGGCGTCAACAGATACGCAGTATTTT CASTRTGASTDTQYF
TRBJ1-5 TRBV9 NA TRBD1 TGTGCCAGCAGCGTAGGACAGGGAGTAGGACAGCCCCAGCATTTT CASSVGQGVGQPQHF
TRBJ2-1 TRBV30 NA NA TGTGCCTGGAGTGTTCGGTACAATGAGCAGTTCTTC CAWSVRYNEQFF
TRBJ2-7 TRBV5-6 NA NA TGTGCCAGCAGTTTGGGTTCTGCGATGCGGGGCTTCTACGAGCAGTACTTC CASSLGSAMRGFYEQYF
TRBJ2-2 TRBV19 NA TRBD1 TGTGCCAGTAGTATAGCAGGGGGCGCGCCCGGGGAGCTGTTTTTT CASSIAGGAPGELFF
TRBJ2-1 TRBV13 NA NA TGTGCCAGCAGCTTAGGTAGAGGGATGGATGAGCAGTTCTTC CASSLGRGMDEQFF
TRBJ2-7 TRBV6-5 medium-sized TRBD2 TGTGCCAGCAGTTACTCTGCGGGGGGATCCGTTTTGGAGCAGTACTTC CASSYSAGGSVLEQYF
TRBJ2-3 TRBV7-3 few NA TGTGCCAGCAGCGCCGATTGGAGCACAGATACGCAGTATTTT CASSADWSTDTQYF
TRBJ1-5 TRBV28 NA NA TGTGCCAGCAGTTTTCCTGGACATCGGAGAAGATATAGCAATCAGCCCCAGCATTTT CASSFPGHRRRYSNQPQHF
TRBJ1-6 TRBV4-1 NA TRBD1 TGCGCCAGCAGCCTCGACAGGGTTTCACCCCTCCACTTT CASSLDRVSPLHF
TRBJ2-1 TRBV5-1 NA TRBD1 TGCGCCAGCAGTCGGGACAGGGTTAATGAGCAGTTCTTC CASSRDRVNEQFF
TRBJ1-2 TRBV27 NA NA TGTGCCAGCAGTTTATACCGAGGGGGAGGCTCTGGCTACACCTTC CASSLYRGGGSGYTF
TRBJ1-1 TRBV7-6 NA TRBD1 TGTGCCAGCAGCTTAGTACAGGGGGCCCCCCTGAACACTGAAGCTTTCTTT CASSLVQGAPLNTEAFF
TRBJ1-2 TRBV4-1 NA NA TGCGCCAGCAGCCTTTCGACCGAATTCGGGGCTAACTATGACTACACCTTC CASSLSTEFGANYDYTF
TRBJ1-6 TRBV5-3 NA NA TGTGCCAGAAAGTGGGGACCAAATAATTCACCCCTCCACTTT CARKWGPNNSPLHF
TRBJ1-5 TRBV6-6 medium-sized NA TGTGCCAGCAGTTACCCGACAATGGGGGAGGTTCAGCCCCAGCATTTT CASSYPTMGEVQPQHF
TRBJ1-4 TRBV19 once NA TGTGCCAGTAGTATAGATGCCGGGGTCACAGAAAAACTGTTTTTT CASSIDAGVTEKLFF
TRBJ2-4 TRBV6-1 few NA TGTGCCAGCAGTGAACTGAGTGGGCTAGCCAAAAACATTCAGTACTTC CASSELSGLAKNIQYF
TRBJ1-2 TRBV28 once NA TGTGCCAGCAGTTCACCCCCCTGGGTAGACACCTTC CASSSPPWVDTF
TRBJ2-2 TRBV7-8 NA TRBD1 TGTGCCAGCAGCTTACTCCCACAGGGGGCCGGGGAGCTGTTTTTT CASSLLPQGAGELFF
TRBJ1-1 TRBV19 NA TRBD1 TGTGCCAGTAGTATAGAGACAGGGCCCAACACTGAAGCTTTCTTT CASSIETGPNTEAFF
TRBJ2-5 TRBV5-4 NA TRBD1 TGTGCCAGCAGCTTGGAGGACAGGGAAGAAGAGACCCAGTACTTC CASSLEDREEETQYF
TRBJ2-3 TRBV27 once TRBD2 TGTGCCAGCAGCGGACTAGCGGTGACAGATACGCAGTATTTT CASSGLAVTDTQYF
TRBJ2-7 TRBV7-8 NA TRBD1 TGTGCCAGCAGCACGGACAGGGGGCACGACTACGAGCAGTACTTC CASSTDRGHDYEQYF
TRBJ1-1 TRBV6-1 NA NA TGTGCCAGCAGTGACGAGGGCACTGAAGCTTTCTTT CASSDEGTEAFF
TRBJ2-7 TRBV27 NA TRBD1 TGTGCCAGCACAAGCCGGGACAGTTTCTACGAGCAGTACTTC CASTSRDSFYEQYF
TRBJ1-3 TRBV7-2 NA NA TGTGCCAGCAGCTTATGGGGGGGGATCTCTGGAAACACCATATATTTT CASSLWGGISGNTIYF
TRBJ1-4 TRBV15 NA NA TGTGCCACCAGCAGAGATCGGGAGAATGAAAAACTGTTTTTT CATSRDRENEKLFF